The entry that follows covers one T cell receptor beta chain sequence. It has no known antigen specificity. It has no much larger one-base neighbor in the sample; base qualities were not kept. The CDR3 regions of human TCRbeta chains were analyzed by immunosequencing. As for how the authors treated the data: Repertoire TCRs were checked for matches against a reference library of SARS-CoV-2-specific TCRs that had been generated using the MIRA antigen-specificity platform. Breadth meant the fraction of unique TCRs that were SARS-CoV-2-associated, whereas depth meant the fraction of total T cells that were SARS-CoV-2-associated. Using the MIRA data, each spike-specific TCR was assigned both to the spike region to which the TCR was reactive and to a CD4 or CD8 class. Log10-transformed breadth and depth values were compared by one-way ANOVA with Sidak's multiple comparisons tests. TCRdb limited this immuneACCESS table to in-frame rearrangements with V and J called. A share of clones is missing; checked studies link under half to unresolved V genes, and the rest is unexplained. V and J calls and clone size are those listed in that table; D and trimming were worked out from the DNA. The sample table contains under 200,000 clones; only one count was recorded for 91% of them. Of the sample, approximately 2% falls within the top ten clones.

Taken from cysteine to phenylalanine, the CDR3 has 12 residues. The CDR3 DNA has 36 bases and is translated from base 1. Trimming costs V 5 bases and J 8 bases, and their ends lie 9 bases apart. Taken with the paper, the label for time point translates to: baseline before first vaccination. Vaccinee samples were obtained from the UK trials COV001 and COV002, which included a single-blind randomized controlled phase 2/3 trial of AZD1222 (ChAdOx1 nCoV-19) in healthy adults. For TCRbeta chain sequencing, PBMC samples were collected from trial participants at day 0 and at day 28 after the second dose. This sample is part of a study of T cell responses to AZD1222 COVID-19 vaccine (dated by TCRdb to the early 2020s). With respect to the entire study: AZD1222 recipients given second doses at about 4 weeks or at about 12 weeks were pooled, since spike-specific TCR depth and breadth were not found to differ between the two schedules. Trial participants were enrolled by age into subgroups of 18-55, 56-69 and 70-plus years, and around 150, 28 and 57 TCR-sequenced participants, respectively, were included in these subgroups. TCR sequencing was performed for over 230 trial participants, of whom roughly 200 were given two doses of AZD1222 and around 25 were given two doses of MenACWY control vaccine. On the study overall, not on this receptor specifically: The 56-69-year group was small, and its depth increase did not reach significance, likely because of low power. No day 14 peak-response samples were available, so repertoires were characterized only after the peak T cell response. Vaccine-associated CD4 TCRs spanned the whole spike protein, with dominant responses in regions 160-218 and 743-854. After two AZD1222 doses, both the breadth and the depth of spike-specific TCRs were significantly higher than at day 0 and than in MenACWY recipients. Only six AZD1222 recipients were SARS-CoV-2 seropositive at baseline, limiting conclusions about previously exposed vaccinees. Epitopes outside the regions mutated in the B.1.351 and B.1.1.7 variants were reportedly recognized by nearly half of the unique spike-specific TCRs. Participants were mostly white British and included more females than males, and it was suggested by the authors that clonal diversity may have been underestimated.

This sequence originates from an adult in good health. The sequencing used peripheral blood, collected on day 0 of AZD1222 vaccination. Recombination joined TRBV12-3 or TRBV12-4 with TRBJ1-4; the D gene cannot be named for sure. The DNA sequence follows: TGTGCCAGCAGTCCATCGTTGGAAAAACTGTTTTTT. It encodes CASSPSLEKLFF.